Below, 28 T cell receptor beta chains from the same sample are listed, as sequenced in a study of T cells in Graves' hyperthyroidism and ophthalmopathy. The TCR beta CDR3 regions underwent amplification using RNA transcripts as the source. A first-round RT-PCR of the TCR CDR3 used the HTBI primer set. Each CDR3 protein is one row after TCRdb ran MiXCR on the multiplex PCR reads. The data show about 400,000 distinct CDR3 sequences, approximately 14% seen once. Input material: blood. The receptors shown here come from a woman younger than 35 with Graves' hyperthyroidism.

This clonotype was observed a handful of times. The CDR3 DNA reads as TGCAGCGTTGATATGGGGAGGAACGAGCAGTACTTC. It encodes CSVDMGRNEQYF. The chain joins TRBV29-1 to TRBJ2-7; a possible D gene is TRBD2 (6 bases). Germline assignment: CDR1 SQVTM and CDR2 ANQGSEA. V dropped 3 bases and J dropped 5 bases, with 11 bases sitting between them. The CDR3 spans 12 residues.

This clonotype has at least ten counts. This chain uses TRBV4-1 with TRBJ2-7; 7 bases match TRBD2. Germline CDR1 is MGHRA and CDR2 is YSYEKL. The trim removed 4 bases at V and 2 bases at J, leaving 11 bases unmatched. This CDR3 has 16 residues. In DNA, the CDR3 is TGCGCCAGCAGCCTAACCCGGCTAGCGGAGACCTACGAGCAGTACTTC. Translation gives CASSLTRLAETYEQYF.

The V call is TRBV2, the J call TRBJ2-6; 10 bases align to TRBD1. The CDR3 is made up of 17 amino acids. V trimming: 2 bases; J trimming: 0 bases; junction bases outside the gene matches: 1. The V gene's germline CDR1 is SNHLY and CDR2 FYNNEI. The CDR3 DNA sequence: TGTGCCAGCAGTGAATGGACAGGGGGCTCTGGGGCCAACGTCCTGACTTTC. This codes for CASSEWTGGSGANVLTF.

In this sample, this clonotype turned up a few times. The rearrangement joins TRBV12-3 or TRBV12-4 to TRBJ2-7; possibly TRBD1 or TRBD2 for D (6 bases each). V was trimmed by 4 bases and J by 5 bases, leaving 27 bases between them. The CDR3 is 18 residues long. The CDR3 DNA reads as TGTGCCAGCAGTTCTCTATTAGGGGGAGCGGGTGTGTTCGACGAGCAGTACTTC. Translating it yields CASSSLLGGAGVFDEQYF.

This clonotype was counted ten times or more. The rearrangement joins TRBV9 to TRBJ2-7, with D unresolved. Trimming removed 0 bases at V and 3 bases at J, with 7 bases between. Per the germline V gene, CDR1 is SGDLS and CDR2 is YYNGEE. The CDR3 runs to 13 residues. CDR3 sequence: CASSVASDYEQYF. The CDR3 nucleotides read TGTGCCAGCAGCGTAGCTAGTGACTACGAGCAGTACTTC.

This clonotype was detected many times. The chain is built from TRBV20-1 and TRBJ1-1, with D tentatively TRBD1 (5 bases). This CDR3 region has 16 residues. Germline assignment: CDR1 DFQATT and CDR2 SNEGSKA (reference sequence). Trimming removed 0 bases from V and 4 bases from J, with 18 bases in between. CDR3 bases: TGCAGTGCTAGAGATCTTTTACGGTCGGGGGGCACTGAAGCTTTCTTT. Encoded protein: CSARDLLRSGGTEAFF.

This clonotype was observed at least ten times. The rearrangement links TRBV28 to TRBJ2-3; D may be TRBD1 or TRBD2 (5 bases each). CDR3 length equals 15 residues. Trimming took off 6 bases at V and 0 bases at J, with 13 bases between the two ends. Germline values: CDR1 MDHEN, CDR2 SYDVKM. The CDR3 reads CASSPWDPSTDTQYF. The DNA of the CDR3 is TGTGCCAGCAGCCCATGGGACCCTAGCACAGATACGCAGTATTTT.

This clonotype occurred many times. J is TRBJ2-3 and V is TRBV5-5; 10 bases line up with TRBD1. Germline CDR1 and CDR2: SGHKS and YYEKEE (reference sequence). The V and J ends lost 0 bases and 1 base, in that order; junction bases with no gene match: 2. This CDR3 has 16 amino acids. The CDR3 sequence: CASSLGGTGGTDTQYF. The CDR3 coding sequence is TGTGCCAGCAGCTTGGGGGGGACAGGGGGCACAGATACGCAGTATTTT.

This clonotype was recorded at least ten times. The chain carries TRBV6-5 and TRBJ2-1; 11 bases agree with TRBD2. V was clipped by 2 bases and J by 4 bases; unmatched bases: 1. Germline CDR1 MNHEY, CDR2 SVGAGI. CDR3 length equals 15 residues. The DNA of the CDR3 is TGTGCCAGCAGTTACACTAGCGGGGGATACAATGAGCAGTTCTTC. Encoded protein: CASSYTSGGYNEQFF.

Many counts were recorded for this clonotype. This chain uses TRBV5-1 with TRBJ1-6; no firm D call. The CDR3 contains 14 residues. In germline, CDR1 is SGHRS, CDR2 YFSETQ. Trimming removed 0 bases from V and 9 bases from J, with 10 bases in between. CDR3 DNA: TGCGCCAGCAGCTTGGACCAAACGGGTTCACCCCTCCACTTT. Encoded protein: CASSLDQTGSPLHF.

This clonotype was counted a few times. V is TRBV20-1 and J is TRBJ1-2; a weak D match, TRBD1 (5 bases). This CDR3 is 13 amino acids long. V was shortened by 5 bases and J by 4 bases, with 14 bases between the two germline ends. From germline, CDR1 is DFQATT and CDR2 SNEGSKA (reference sequence). CDR3 coding DNA: TGCAGTGCTCCTGGGGGGTATCGCTATGGCTACACCTTC. Protein sequence: CSAPGGYRYGYTF.

This clonotype has at least ten counts. V usage is TRBV12-3 or TRBV12-4 and J usage is TRBJ2-3; TRBD1 matches at 9 bases. CDR3 length equals 14 residues. After removal of 6 bases from V and 4 bases from J, the junction contained 5 bases not matched to a gene. The DNA for the CDR3 is TGTGCCAGCAGACTCGGGACAGGGTCAGATACGCAGTATTTT. Translated: CASRLGTGSDTQYF.

This clonotype has ten or more counts. This rearrangement joins TRBV20-1 to TRBJ2-7; the D gene could be TRBD1 or TRBD2 (6 bases each). The V gene's germline CDR1 is DFQATT and CDR2 SNEGSKA (reference sequence). The ends were cut back, 8 bases at V and 3 bases at J, with 11 bases in the middle. This CDR3 has 11 residues. In nucleotides, the CDR3 is TGCAGTCTGGGGGGCGACTACGAGCAGTACTTC. Its translation is CSLGGDYEQYF.

The V and J genes are TRBV5-1 and TRBJ2-7, with 7 bases that match TRBD1. V gave up 3 bases and J gave up 7 bases; unmatched junction bases: 4. Germline values: CDR1 SGHRS, CDR2 YFSETQ. This CDR3 region has 12 residues. The CDR3 DNA follows: TGCGCCAGCAGCTCGACAGGGAAAGAGCAGTACTTC. Amino acid sequence: CASSSTGKEQYF.

This clonotype showed up many times. V gene TRBV7-3 combines with J gene TRBJ2-1; D is unclear. Trimming pared 5 bases from V and 4 bases from J, leaving 27 bases between. The CDR3 is 19 amino acids. CDR1 is SGHTA, CDR2 FQGTGA, per germline. The CDR3 nucleotides are TGTGCCAGCAGCCCCAAAGTACCCCTACACTTCGATTTTTACAATGAGCAGTTCTTC. Translated: CASSPKVPLHFDFYNEQFF.

V is TRBV15 and J is TRBJ2-2, with TRBD2 matching over 7 bases. The germline V gene encodes CDR1 LNHNV and CDR2 YYDKDF (reference sequence). The CDR3 runs to 15 residues. V shed 5 bases and J 4 bases; nucleotides not matched to a gene: 7. Written as DNA, the CDR3 is TGTGCCACCAGCCGACGGGGAGGGAGCACCGGGGAGCTGTTTTTT. Translation: CATSRRGGSTGELFF.

This clonotype appeared many times. The V call is TRBV19, the J call TRBJ2-7; D might be TRBD2 (6 bases). Germline lookup yields CDR1 LNHDA and CDR2 SQIVND (reference sequence). Trimming took off 5 bases at V and 6 bases at J, with 20 bases between the two ends. This CDR3 is 15 amino acids long. CDR3 DNA sequence: TGTGCCAGTAGTGGCGCGGCGGGGATGACGAGCGAGCAGTACTTC. It codes for CASSGAAGMTSEQYF.

The chain recombines TRBV13 with TRBJ2-2; D may be TRBD1 (6 bases). Trimming stripped 5 bases from V and 11 bases from J, with 12 bases between. Germline-derived CDR1 and CDR2 are PRHDT and FYEKMQ (reference sequence). This CDR3 comprises 12 residues. The CDR3 DNA sequence: TGTGCCAGCAGCCCCGGGACAACCGAGCTGTTTTTT. Protein sequence: CASSPGTTELFF.

This clonotype was seen ten or more times. This chain links TRBV20-1 with TRBJ2-3; the match to TRBD1 covers 9 bases. Trimming removed 5 bases from V and 0 bases from J; junction bases left unmatched: 12. This CDR3 is built from 17 residues. Germline CDR1 reads DFQATT; CDR2 reads SNEGSKA (reference sequence). CDR3 DNA sequence: TGCAGTGCTCTTAACAGGGGGCTCCAGTCTAGCACAGATACGCAGTATTTT. Amino acid sequence: CSALNRGLQSSTDTQYF.

The chain carries TRBV7-2 and TRBJ1-3; TRBD1 matches 7 bases. Trimming cost V 6 bases and J 2 bases; bases outside gene matches: 4. The length of the CDR3 is 14 residues. From germline, CDR1 is SGHTA and CDR2 FQGNSA. The CDR3 bases are TGTGCCAGCAGGAAAACAGGGGCTGGAAACACCATATATTTT. Its translation: CASRKTGAGNTIYF.

This clonotype has a count of ten or more. The chain uses TRBV12-3 or TRBV12-4 and TRBJ1-3; 11 bases match TRBD1. The CDR3 covers 15 residues. The junction had 10 bases not matched to a gene; V was cut back by 6 bases and J by 9 bases. The CDR3 coding sequence is TGTGCCAGCAGCCGAGATGGACAGGGGGCTAGCACCATATATTTT. It yields the protein CASSRDGQGASTIYF.

There are many counts of this clonotype. This chain links TRBV9 with TRBJ1-5, with D maybe TRBD1 (5 bases). The germline V gene encodes CDR1 SGDLS and CDR2 YYNGEE. This CDR3 is built from 14 residues. V lost 0 bases and J lost 4, with 8 bases in between. This chain's CDR3 is CASSVAGENQPQHF. DNA for the CDR3: TGTGCCAGCAGCGTAGCGGGGGAAAATCAGCCCCAGCATTTT.

This clonotype was observed a handful of times. This chain uses TRBV28 with TRBJ1-2; a possible D gene is TRBD1 (5 bases). Trimming took 3 bases from V and 10 from J, leaving 12 bases between them. This CDR3 comprises 12 residues. Germline CDR1 is MDHEN and CDR2 is SYDVKM. DNA of the CDR3: TGTGCCAGCAGTTTCGTTACAGGAGACTACACCTTC. Its translation: CASSFVTGDYTF.

This clonotype has a count of ten or more. This sequence joins TRBV28 and TRBJ1-5, with D perhaps TRBD1 (5 bases). The V and J ends lost 7 bases and 2 bases respectively, with 15 bases between them. The CDR3 contains 15 residues. Germline V gene sequence: CDR1 MDHEN, CDR2 SYDVKM. As DNA, the CDR3 is TGTGCCAGCAATTCGGGGGTGAGTGGCAATCAGCCCCAGCATTTT. This codes for CASNSGVSGNQPQHF. Supplemented by reference TRBV28 and TRBJ1-5, the full variable domain reads DVKVTQSSRYLVKRTGEKVFLECVQDMDHENMFWYRQDPGLGLRLIYFSYDVKMKEKGDIPEGYSVSREKKERFSLILESASTNQTSMYLCASNSGVSGNQPQHFGDGTRLSIL.

This clonotype has ten or more counts. The V gene is TRBV5-5, the J gene TRBJ1-4; no clear D. Between the trimmed V and J ends, which lost 2 bases and 1 base, there was a span of 9 bases. Germline V gene data show CDR1 as SGHKS and CDR2 as YYEKEE (reference sequence). This CDR3 contains 15 residues. DNA of the CDR3: TGTGCCAGCAGCTTCTTCGGGCGAACTAATGAAAAACTGTTTTTT. It codes for CASSFFGRTNEKLFF.

The table lists this clonotype with a count of one. A clone one base away is much larger, so this may be a read error. In this CDR3 the conserved last residue, phenylalanine or tryptophan, is missing, so a read error is likely. The rearrangement joins TRBV5-6 to TRBJ2-3; D perhaps matches TRBD2 (6 bases). The germline V and J ends were trimmed by 3 bases and 1 base, with 12 bases remaining between them. CDR1 is SGHDT and CDR2 is YYEEEE in the germline V gene. This CDR3 has 15 amino acids. DNA of the CDR3: TGTGCCAGCAGCTGGCCCCGACTAGGCACAGATACGCAGTATTCT. Protein sequence: CASSWPRLGTDTQYS.

The V and J genes are TRBV10-3 and TRBJ1-6; unclear D gene. Per the germline V gene, CDR1 is ENHRY and CDR2 is SYGVKD. V gave up 6 bases and J gave up 9 bases, with 12 bases separating them. CDR3 length: 13 amino acids. CDR3 amino acids: CAIRGQSLSPLHF. The CDR3, as DNA: TGTGCCATCAGGGGCCAGTCTCTTTCACCCCTCCACTTT.

This clonotype was recorded many times. This chain uses TRBV7-8 with TRBJ2-3; D uncertain. CDR1 SGHVS and CDR2 FQNEAQ come from the germline V gene. V dropped 4 bases and J dropped 5 bases, with 22 bases sitting between them. This CDR3 has 17 residues. The CDR3 protein is CASSWGKGYAKRDTQYF. The CDR3 bases are TGTGCCAGCAGCTGGGGAAAAGGGTATGCGAAAAGAGATACGCAGTATTTT. Full variable domain (rest looked up from reference TRBV7-8 and TRBJ2-3): GAGVSQSPRYKVAKRGQDVALRCDPISGHVSLFWYQQALGQGPEFLTYFQNEAQLDKSGLPSDRFFAERPEGSVSTLKIQRTQQEDSAVYLCASSWGKGYAKRDTQYFGPGTRLTVL.